A selection of T cell receptor beta chains follows, all from one sample in a study of blood T cell repertoires in COVID-19. Profiling relied on immunoSEQ multiplex PCR, and the TCRdb table lists in-frame clones only, not all of them. The sample consists of approximately 500,000 clones, roughly 88% of them appearing once. The sample consisted of PBMCs or T cells enriched from blood (not recorded which). The receptors shown here come from a woman in her forties who had recovered from COVID-19. CDR3s include the opening cysteine and the closing phenylalanine or tryptophan. A D gene is named only where the DNA matches it firmly. The listing skips clone size in some rows; elsewhere it reads once, few, many or a size class.

CDR3nt	CDR3aa	v_gene	j_gene	d_gene	abundance
TGCGCCAGCAGCCTCCTATCCGGGACTAGCCGCCCCGGGGCTCGCAATGAGCAGTTCTTC	CASSLLSGTSRPGARNEQFF	TRBV4-1	TRBJ2-1	TRBD2	.
TGTGCCAGCAGCGTTGAGGGGGCCGGAAACACCATATATTTT	CASSVEGAGNTIYF	TRBV9	TRBJ1-3	TRBD1	.
TGTGCCAGCAGCCCCCTCGGGGTGGGACAGGGGGCTGGAAACACCATATATTTT	CASSPLGVGQGAGNTIYF	TRBV7-2	TRBJ1-3	TRBD1	.
TGTGCCAGTAGTGTGACAGGGGGCAAACAGCCCCAGCATTTT	CASSVTGGKQPQHF	TRBV19	TRBJ1-5	TRBD1	.
TGCAGTGCTAGATTGACAGTTGAAGCTTTCTTT	CSARLTVEAFF	TRBV20-1	TRBJ1-1	.	.
TGTGCCAGTAGTACGCGGGGGGGACTTACATACGAGCAGTACTTC	CASSTRGGLTYEQYF	TRBV19	TRBJ2-7	TRBD2	few
TGTGCCAGCAGCGCCACCATTACTAGCGTCCTTGCCTACAATGAGCAGTTCTTC	CASSATITSVLAYNEQFF	TRBV7-9	TRBJ2-1	TRBD2	.
TGCGCCAGCAGCCAAGACAGGGCCTCCTACAATGAGCAGTTCTTC	CASSQDRASYNEQFF	TRBV4-3	TRBJ2-1	.	.
TGTGCCAGCTCACCAGGGAGGGTTGGCTACACCTTC	CASSPGRVGYTF	TRBV18	TRBJ1-2	.	once
TGTGCCAGCAGTGCTTCTGTCCTGCGGACAGTCCAAAGGAGCTATGGCTACACCTTC	CASSASVLRTVQRSYGYTF	TRBV7-9	TRBJ1-2	.	many